This TCR beta chain was captured in a study of shared T cell receptors in the human thymus. V dropped 7 bases and J dropped 8 bases, with 18 bases sitting between them. The CDR3 spans 14 residues. Germline assignment: CDR1 LNHDA and CDR2 SQIVND (reference sequence). TCRdb keeps only in-frame clones here, not all; method: immunoSEQ multiplex PCR. The table shows over 650,000 clones, with approximately 89% occurring only once. Another study also made use of these data, one on human thymus T cells.

The rearrangement joins TRBV19 to TRBJ1-5; D perhaps matches TRBD1 (6 bases). The receptor's source is a boy younger than two with a congenital heart defect. Sequencing input: thymocytes. This CDR3 is CASTGWGQFEPQHF. CDR3 bases: TGTGCCAGTACGGGCTGGGGGCAATTTGAGCCCCAGCATTTT.